This TCR beta chain was recorded in a study of blood T cell repertoires in COVID-19 (dated by TCRdb to about 2020). About the full investigation: Collaborator samples came from the United States, Italy and Spain and covered acute and convalescent phases of COVID-19. The material from the prospective study consisted of cDNA or gDNA derived from T cells, B-cell-depleted T cells, or PBMCs. Subjects who had been exposed to COVID-19, were actively infected with it, or had recovered from it provided the deeply sampled blood TCRbeta repertoires that made up the dataset. A freely available public database, intended as a resource for researchers studying the immune response to SARS-CoV-2, is where the repertoires were released. The samples were drawn from the first 160 participants of the ongoing ImmuneRACE study and from 1,254 subjects provided by 6 global collaborators. A de-identified subject ID, COVID-19 status, age in years and sex were almost always included in the sample metadata. HLA class I and class II types, where available, came from metadata supplied by the sample provider rather than from assay-based typing.

TCRbeta CDR3 regions were amplified from genomic DNA using the immunoSEQ Assay, a bias-controlled multiplex PCR. The published analysis was carried out like this. The number of nucleated cells in each sample was estimated by amplification of reference gene primers within the assay. To quantify the absolute abundance of each unique TCRbeta CDR3 rearrangement, sequence reads were collapsed and filtered. Productive Simpson clonality was computed per sample as the square root of Simpson's diversity index over productive rearrangements. TCRdb stores this immuneACCESS table with in-frame sequences only. Part of the clones is absent; in the studies checked, under half of the shortfall reflects unresolved V genes, and no reason is known for the rest. V, J and clone size are those of that table, while D and trimming were read from the DNA. The sample table contains some 260,000 clones; only one count was recorded for 88% of them. The leading ten clones occupy roughly 0.8% of the sample.

Regarding this clone: The antigen it binds to is not known. No per-base quality is available; no much larger clone lies one base away.

Measured from the cysteine to the phenylalanine, the CDR3 is 15 residues long. Kept here is only the CDR3 DNA, which spans 45 bases and is read in frame from base 1. V is shortened by 1 base, J by 5 bases, and the region joining them spans 14 bases. Reading the germline V gene gives CDR1 SGHDN and CDR2 FVKESK. Collaborating institutions collected whole blood in K2EDTA tubes following their own protocols. For TCRbeta analysis, collaborator samples were shipped as frozen whole blood, as isolated PBMCs, or as DNA extracted from either sample type. The paper's findings and limits, for the study overall: The amount of clinical and demographic metadata varied by source and participant and was provided uncurated.

The sequence was obtained from a woman aged 30 to 39 with acute or convalescent COVID-19. Sequences were obtained from peripheral blood. The chain employs TRBV14 and TRBJ1-2; no confident D gene assignment can be made. The CDR3 region: CASSQGIPREYGYTF. The DNA reads TGTGCCAGCAGCCAAGGCATACCCCGGGAGTATGGCTACACCTTC.